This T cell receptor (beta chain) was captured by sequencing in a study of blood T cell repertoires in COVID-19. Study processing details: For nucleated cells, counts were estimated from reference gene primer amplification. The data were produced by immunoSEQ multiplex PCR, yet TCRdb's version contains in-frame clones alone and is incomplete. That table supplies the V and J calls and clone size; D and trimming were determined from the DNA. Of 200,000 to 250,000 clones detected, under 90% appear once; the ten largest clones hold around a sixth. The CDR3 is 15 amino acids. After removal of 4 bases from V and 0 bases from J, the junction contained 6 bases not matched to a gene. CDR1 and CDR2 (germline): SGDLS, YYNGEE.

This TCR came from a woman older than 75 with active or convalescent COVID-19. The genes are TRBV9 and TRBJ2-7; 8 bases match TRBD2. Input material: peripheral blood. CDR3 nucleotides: TGTGCCAGCAGCAAAACCGGGACTAGCTCCTACGAGCAGTACTTC. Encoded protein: CASSKTGTSSYEQYF.